These 19 T cell receptor beta chains were sequenced from one sample in a study of identical twins. One entry per CDR3 protein results from TCRdb running MiXCR on the 5' RACE reads. Of under 250,000 distinct CDR3 sequences detected, approximately 9% appear once; the ten largest clones hold 5.1%. Sequenced input: memory (CD45RO+) T cells sorted from blood. These TCRs come from a woman younger than 30 in good health.

The chain joins TRBV20-1 to TRBJ2-3, with D possibly TRBD1 on 6 matching bases. The CDR3 runs 14 residues. The V and J ends lost 5 bases and 2 bases respectively, with 14 bases between them. Germline V lookup: CDR1 DFQATT, CDR2 SNEGSKA (reference sequence). The CDR3 loop reads CSAYGQTATDTQYF. The DNA for the CDR3 is TGCAGTGCTTATGGACAGACGGCCACAGATACGCAGTATTTT.

This clonotype was observed a handful of times. The chain joins TRBV5-1 to TRBJ1-1; no clear D. CDR1 and CDR2 from the germline V gene are SGHRS and YFSETQ. Between the trimmed V and J ends, which lost 1 base and 3 bases, there was a span of 10 bases. The CDR3 is 14 residues long. The CDR3 DNA reads as TGCGCCAGCAGCTTGCTGGGCCCCTACACTGAAGCTTTCTTT. Residues: CASSLLGPYTEAFF. Filled out from reference TRBV5-1 and TRBJ1-1, the complete variable domain reads KAGVTQTPRYLIKTRGQQVTLSCSPISGHRSVSWYQQTPGQGLQFLFEYFSETQRNKGNFPGRFSGRQFSNSRSEMNVSTLELGDSALYLCASSLLGPYTEAFFGQGTRLTVV.

The chain carries TRBV12-3 or TRBV12-4 and TRBJ2-1; a weak D match, TRBD2 (7 bases). CDR3 length equals 15 residues. Between the trimmed V and J ends, which lost 0 bases and 6 bases, there was a span of 12 bases. The DNA for the CDR3 is TGTGCCAGCAGTTTAGCTGGGGGGGCTCTCAATGAGCAGTTCTTC. Protein sequence: CASSLAGGALNEQFF.

This clonotype was seen at least ten times. The rearrangement uses TRBV3-1 and TRBJ1-2; no clear D gene. The CDR3 runs to 13 residues. Germline assignment: CDR1 LGHDT and CDR2 YNNKEL (reference sequence). V was trimmed by 1 base and J by 7 bases, leaving 10 bases between them. This chain's CDR3 is CASSQAGYGGYTF. The CDR3 DNA follows: TGTGCCAGCAGCCAAGCCGGGTACGGTGGCTACACCTTC.

J is TRBJ2-5 and V is TRBV25-1; D not resolved. CDR1 and CDR2 (germline): MGHDK, SYGVNS. The CDR3 extends over 13 amino acids. The V gene lost 2 bases and the J gene lost 0 bases, with 4 bases spanning the gap. CDR3 nucleotide sequence: TGTGCCAGCAGTGAAACAAACCAAGAGACCCAGTACTTC. It specifies CASSETNQETQYF.

This clonotype was seen ten or more times. The rearrangement joins TRBV29-1 to TRBJ2-5, with 10 bases identical to TRBD1. This CDR3 is 14 amino acids long. The V and J ends lost 4 bases and 4 bases, in that order; junction bases with no gene match: 6. The germline CDR1 and CDR2 sequences are SQVTM and ANQGSEA. The CDR3 DNA follows: TGCAGCGTTGGCCCCGGGACAGGGGTAGAGACCCAGTACTTC. Translation gives CSVGPGTGVETQYF.

The gene calls are TRBV28 and TRBJ1-5, with TRBD1 identical over 7 bases. CDR3 length equals 13 residues. Germline CDR1 is MDHEN and CDR2 is SYDVKM. V trimming: 6 bases; J trimming: 7 bases; junction bases outside the gene matches: 6. Here the CDR3 reads CASRADRTQPQHF. CDR3 DNA sequence: TGTGCCAGCAGGGCGGACAGGACACAGCCCCAGCATTTT.

This clonotype was detected a few times. The chain recombines TRBV6-1 with TRBJ2-1, with D perhaps TRBD1 or TRBD2 (5 bases each). Germline V CDR1 and CDR2: MNHNS, SASEGT. Trimming removed 6 bases at V and 4 bases at J, with 19 bases between. The CDR3 contains 16 residues. CDR3 amino acids: CASRLHGSSGYNEQFF. The CDR3, as DNA: TGTGCCAGCAGACTCCATGGGAGTTCAGGGTACAATGAGCAGTTCTTC.

V usage is TRBV10-3 and J usage is TRBJ2-5, with 14 bases lining up with TRBD2. After removal of 6 bases from V and 4 bases from J, the junction contained 4 bases not matched to a gene. Germline V lookup: CDR1 ENHRY, CDR2 SYGVKD. The CDR3 extends over 15 amino acids. This CDR3 is CAIRGGTSGRETQYF. CDR3 nucleotide sequence: TGTGCCATCAGGGGAGGGACTAGCGGGAGAGAGACCCAGTACTTC.

The rearrangement joins TRBV24-1 to TRBJ2-3; D perhaps matches TRBD2 (6 bases). Trimming shortened V by 6 bases and J by 5 bases, and 8 bases separated the two germline ends. This CDR3 is built from 12 residues. CDR1 and CDR2 (germline): KGHDR, SFDVKD. Here the CDR3 DNA reads TGTGCCACCAGTAGAGCGGGAGATACGCAGTATTTT. Protein sequence: CATSRAGDTQYF.

This clonotype was counted only a few times. The chain is built from TRBV5-1 and TRBJ2-7, with TRBD1 matching over 7 bases. Germline-derived CDR1 and CDR2 are SGHRS and YFSETQ. V was clipped by 0 bases and J by 0 bases; unmatched bases: 3. The CDR3 is made up of 15 amino acids. The CDR3 coding sequence is TGCGCCAGCAGCTTGGAGGGGGCAAGCTCCTACGAGCAGTACTTC. This encodes CASSLEGASSYEQYF.

V and J are TRBV24-1 and TRBJ2-5, with D tentatively TRBD1 or TRBD2 (5 bases each). The length of the CDR3 is 13 residues. CDR1 and CDR2 (germline): KGHDR, SFDVKD. V was pared by 4 bases and J by 3 bases, with 8 bases between. Here the CDR3 reads CATSEGVEETQYF. CDR3 DNA sequence: TGTGCCACCAGTGAGGGGGTTGAAGAGACCCAGTACTTC.

This clonotype was seen at least ten times. The V call is TRBV6-2 or TRBV6-3, the J call TRBJ2-3; D gene uncertain. The CDR3 extends over 13 amino acids. Germline loops: CDR1 MNHEY, CDR2 SVGEGT. The V end lost 6 bases, the J end lost 1 base, and 8 bases lay between the germline ends. CDR3 residues: CASRPLGTDTQYF. CDR3 sequence (DNA): TGTGCCAGCAGGCCCCTCGGCACAGATACGCAGTATTTT.

This clonotype occurred a few times. V gene TRBV6-4 combines with J gene TRBJ2-3; TRBD2 agrees at 7 bases. The junction had 5 bases not matched to a gene; V was cut back by 6 bases and J by 2 bases. The CDR3 contains 14 residues. Germline V CDR1 and CDR2: MRHNA, SNTAGT. The CDR3 DNA reads TGTGCCAGCAGGGAAGCGGGGCCCACAGATACGCAGTATTTT. Protein sequence: CASREAGPTDTQYF.

The chain has TRBV6-1 and TRBJ1-2, with 7 bases matching TRBD1. This CDR3 is built from 14 residues. Trimming took 9 bases from V and 4 from J; bases not matched to a gene: 11. Germline loops: CDR1 MNHNS, CDR2 SASEGT. The CDR3 spells CASRVTGHIYGYTF. Written as DNA, the CDR3 is TGTGCCAGTAGAGTGACAGGGCATATCTATGGCTACACCTTC.

This clonotype appeared many times. Here the CDR3 DNA reads TGTGCCAGCAGCTTAGGGGTGGACAATGAGCAGTTCTTC. Translation gives CASSLGVDNEQFF. This chain uses TRBV7-9 with TRBJ2-1; no reliable D call. Trimming cost V 1 base and J 5 bases, with 6 bases left between them. CDR3 length equals 13 residues. Germline loops: CDR1 SEHNR, CDR2 FQNEAQ (reference sequence).

This clonotype has at least ten counts. An end of the junction does not agree with germline; a read error may underlie this. The chain employs TRBV7-2 and TRBJ1-1; the D is unclear. In germline, CDR1 is SGHTA, CDR2 FQGNSA. This CDR3 region has 14 residues. The CDR3 sequence is CASSLGGQPTEAFF. CDR3 sequence (DNA): TGTGCCAGCAGTTTAGGAGGGCAGCCCACTGAAGCTTTCTTT.

This clonotype was detected a few times. The chain couples TRBV25-1 to TRBJ2-5, with TRBD2 as a possible D gene (5 bases). Germline assignment: CDR1 MGHDK and CDR2 SYGVNS. V lost 6 bases and J 4 bases, leaving 15 bases between the germline ends. There are 14 residues in the CDR3. DNA for the CDR3: TGTGCCAGCAGGGAGGAGCAGCGCGGAGAGACCCAGTACTTC. Protein: CASREEQRGETQYF.

This clonotype was seen at least ten times. This chain links TRBV5-1 with TRBJ2-3; D gene uncertain. Germline CDR1 is SGHRS and CDR2 is YFSETQ. V was cut by 4 bases and J by 2 bases, with 11 bases left in between. CDR3 length equals 14 residues. The CDR3 protein is CASSRTQATDTQYF. The CDR3, as DNA: TGCGCCAGCAGCAGGACGCAAGCCACAGATACGCAGTATTTT.